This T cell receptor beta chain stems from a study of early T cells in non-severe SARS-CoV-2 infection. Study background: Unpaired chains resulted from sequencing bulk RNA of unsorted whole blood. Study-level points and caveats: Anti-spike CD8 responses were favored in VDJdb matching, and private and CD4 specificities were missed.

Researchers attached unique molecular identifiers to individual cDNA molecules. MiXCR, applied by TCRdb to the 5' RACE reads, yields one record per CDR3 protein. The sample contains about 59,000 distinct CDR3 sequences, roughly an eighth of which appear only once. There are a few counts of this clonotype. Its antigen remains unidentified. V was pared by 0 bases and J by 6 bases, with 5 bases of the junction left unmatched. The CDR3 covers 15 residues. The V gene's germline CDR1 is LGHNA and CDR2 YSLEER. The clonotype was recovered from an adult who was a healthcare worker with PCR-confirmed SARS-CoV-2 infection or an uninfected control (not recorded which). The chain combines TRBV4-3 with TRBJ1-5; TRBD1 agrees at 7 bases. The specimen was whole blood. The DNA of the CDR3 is TGCGCCAGCAGCCAAGAAACAGGGGAGGGTCAGCCCCAGCATTTT. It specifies CASSQETGEGQPQHF.